These 16 T cell receptor beta chains were all obtained from the same sample, sequenced in a study of T cell responses to AZD1222 COVID-19 vaccine. Libraries were prepared by immunoSEQ multiplex PCR; TCRdb keeps only in-frame clonotypes and omits some of them. The sample includes about 140,000 clones, around 90% seen only once; the top ten take about 1.8%. The sequenced sample was peripheral blood, obtained 28 days after the second AZD1222 dose. The receptor set was obtained from an adult who received the AZD1222 COVID-19 vaccine.

The chain uses TRBV10-1 and TRBJ2-3; TRBD2 agrees at 10 bases. The CDR3 runs to 15 residues. Per the germline V gene, CDR1 is WNHNN and CDR2 is SYGVQD (reference sequence). With V trimmed by 5 bases and J by 1 base, 3 bases remained unmatched. CDR3 loop: CASSLGLAGTDTQYF. The CDR3 nucleotides are TGCGCCAGCAGTCTCGGACTAGCGGGCACAGATACGCAGTATTTT.

The gene calls are TRBV19 and TRBJ2-1; D gene uncertain. V was clipped by 7 bases and J by 4 bases, with 17 bases between them. The CDR3 loop spans 15 amino acids. Germline loops: CDR1 LNHDA, CDR2 SQIVND (reference sequence). The CDR3 DNA is TGTGCCAGTACTCCCGGGCCCGTAGCATACAATGAGCAGTTCTTC. The encoded protein is CASTPGPVAYNEQFF. Together with reference TRBV19 and TRBJ2-1, the CDR3 gives the full variable domain: DGGITQSPKYLFRKEGQNVTLSCEQNLNHDAMYWYRQDPGQGLRLIYYSQIVNDFQKGDIAEGYSVSREKKESFPLTVTSAQKNPTAFYLCASTPGPVAYNEQFFGPGTRLTVL.

The chain is built from TRBV30 and TRBJ2-2; D unresolved. V lost 0 bases to trimming and J lost 1 base, with 6 bases between them. CDR3 length: 14 residues. CDR1 is GTSNPN and CDR2 is SVGIG in the germline V gene (reference sequence). The CDR3 protein is CAWSVMRNTGELFF. Here the CDR3 DNA reads TGTGCCTGGAGTGTAATGAGGAACACCGGGGAGCTGTTTTTT. The full variable domain, completed using reference TRBV30 and TRBJ2-2, is SQTIHQWPATLVQPVGSPLSLECTVEGTSNPNLYWYRQAAGRGLQLLFYSVGIGQISSEVPQNLSASRPQDRQFILSSKKLLLSDSGFYLCAWSVMRNTGELFFGEGSRLTVL.

This rearrangement joins TRBV6-6 to TRBJ2-1; 16 nucleotides line up with TRBD2. The CDR3 has 16 residues. Germline lookup yields CDR1 MNHNY and CDR2 SVGAGI (reference sequence). The junction had 3 bases not matched to a gene; V was cut back by 6 bases and J by 4 bases. The CDR3 loop reads CASSPGLAGGYNEQFF. In DNA, the CDR3 is TGTGCCAGCAGCCCGGGACTAGCGGGAGGGTACAATGAGCAGTTCTTC.

The rearrangement joins TRBV6-5 to TRBJ1-6; D is unclear. Per the germline V gene, CDR1 is MNHEY and CDR2 is SVGAGI. With 4 bases removed from V and 2 bases from J, the gap between germline ends came to 6 bases. This CDR3 spans 14 amino acids. Here the CDR3 reads CASSSGPYNSPLHF. As DNA, the CDR3 is TGTGCCAGCAGTTCCGGTCCCTATAATTCACCCCTCCACTTT.

This sequence joins TRBV5-1 and TRBJ2-5; D uncertain. Germline CDR1 SGHRS, CDR2 YFSETQ. The CDR3 covers 11 residues. The V gene lost 7 bases and the J gene lost 1 base, with 5 bases spanning the gap. CDR3 amino acids: CASRTQETQYF. The CDR3, as DNA: TGCGCCAGCCGAACCCAAGAGACCCAGTACTTC.

CDR3 nucleotide sequence: TGTGCCAGCAGCCCTCGGGTCGGCGCTGAAGCTTTCTTT. Translating gives CASSPRVGAEAFF. This chain links TRBV9 with TRBJ1-1; D unresolved. The CDR3 consists of 13 residues. The germline V and J ends were trimmed by 4 bases and 6 bases, with 13 bases remaining between them. Per germline, CDR1 SGDLS and CDR2 YYNGEE.

This clone has a single count. This rearrangement joins TRBV19 to TRBJ1-4; TRBD1 is a possible D gene (5 bases). Trimming removed 1 base from V and 0 bases from J, with 6 bases in between. The germline V gene has CDR1 LNHDA and CDR2 SQIVND (reference sequence). The CDR3 consists of 15 residues. CDR3 residues: CASSIGQSTNEKLFF. The CDR3 DNA sequence: TGTGCCAGTAGTATAGGACAGTCAACTAATGAAAAACTGTTTTTT.

The rearrangement joins TRBV27 to TRBJ1-4; unclear D gene. The CDR3 has 15 amino acids. Germline CDR1 and CDR2: MNHEY and SMNVEV (reference sequence). V lost 4 bases, J lost 0 bases, and 9 bases lay in between. Here the CDR3 reads CASSSRPATNEKLFF. The CDR3 DNA is TGTGCCAGCAGTTCCCGACCGGCAACTAATGAAAAACTGTTTTTT.

The V and J genes are TRBV7-9 and TRBJ1-2; 8 bases match TRBD1. Trimming at V came to 0 bases and at J to 8 bases, leaving 2 bases not matched to a gene. CDR1 is SEHNR and CDR2 is FQNEAQ in the germline V gene (reference sequence). This CDR3 spans 13 amino acids. CDR3 DNA: TGTGCCAGCAGCTTAGCGACAGGGGTCGGCTACACCTTC. This gives the protein CASSLATGVGYTF. Based on the CDR3 plus reference TRBV7-9 and TRBJ1-2, the full variable domain is DTGVSQNPRHKITKRGQNVTFRCDPISEHNRLYWYRQTLGQGPEFLTYFQNEAQLEKSRLLSDRFSAERPKGSFSTLEIQRTEQGDSAMYLCASSLATGVGYTFGSGTRLTVV.

The chain has TRBV11-3 and TRBJ2-5; tentatively, D is TRBD2 (6 bases). Between the trimmed V and J ends, which lost 4 bases and 0 bases, there was a span of 6 bases. This CDR3 has 13 residues. Germline values: CDR1 SGHNT, CDR2 YENEEA. CDR3 residues: CASSWDYQETQYF. Written as DNA, the CDR3 is TGTGCCAGCAGCTGGGACTACCAAGAGACCCAGTACTTC.

The chain combines TRBV28 with TRBJ2-5; 9 bases map to TRBD1. The germline gives CDR1 MDHEN, CDR2 SYDVKM. Trimming cost V 5 bases and J 1 base; bases outside gene matches: 8. This CDR3 comprises 16 residues. The CDR3 loop is CASSRTGTGPQETQYF. The CDR3 DNA follows: TGTGCCAGCAGTCGCACAGGGACAGGGCCCCAAGAGACCCAGTACTTC.

This clone was detected once. V is TRBV4-1 and J is TRBJ1-1; no firm D call. Deletions cut 1 base from V and 1 base from J, with 7 bases between. The CDR3 extends over 14 amino acids. The germline V gene has CDR1 MGHRA and CDR2 YSYEKL. Here the CDR3 DNA reads TGCGCCAGCAGCCAAGGACACTCGAACACTGAAGCTTTCTTT. Translating it yields CASSQGHSNTEAFF.

The rearrangement joins TRBV4-1 to TRBJ1-5, with a weak D call TRBD1 (5 bases). The CDR3 length is 16 residues. Germline loops: CDR1 MGHRA, CDR2 YSYEKL. V gave up 3 bases and J gave up 4 bases, with 16 bases separating them. The CDR3 DNA reads TGCGCCAGCAGCCATGGAAGGGGCGGTTCGAATCAGCCCCAGCATTTT. Translated, it gives CASSHGRGGSNQPQHF.

V gene TRBV6-6 combines with J gene TRBJ2-1, with a possible D match to TRBD1 (7 bases). Germline assignment: CDR1 MNHNY and CDR2 SVGAGI (reference sequence). CDR3 length equals 16 residues. Trimming took 2 bases from V and 0 from J, leaving 11 bases between them. CDR3 DNA: TGTGCCAGCAGTTACGGAGGGACAGCCTCCTACAATGAGCAGTTCTTC. Its translation: CASSYGGTASYNEQFF.

This clone was seen a single time. The chain links TRBV23-1 to TRBJ1-5; a weak D match, TRBD1 (6 bases). TRBV23-1 is labeled an ORF, and its function is uncertain. V lost 4 bases, J lost 0 bases, and 16 bases lay in between. The CDR3 consists of 17 residues. DNA of the CDR3: TGCGCCAGCAGTCCGGTACAGGGTCTTTATAGCAATCAGCCCCAGCATTTT. Protein: CASSPVQGLYSNQPQHF.